A single sample gave rise to the 2 T cell receptor beta chains below, sequenced in a study of CXCR3-negative and CXCR3-positive naive CD8 T cells. UMI-labeled 5' RACE TRB cDNA libraries were prepared from the cells. TCRdb reprocessed the 5' RACE reads and keeps a single row for each CDR3 protein, giving no DNA. The sample table includes 85,000 to 130,000 distinct CDR3 sequences. Study-wide points: When CXCR3-positive naive cells were set against CXCR3-negative naive cells, the former had more hydrophobic TRB CDR3s.

These TCRs' antigens remain unknown. The sequenced material came from naive CXCR3+ CD8+ T cells from blood. Regarding subset: CD45RO-CCR7+CD27+CD95- naive CD8+ T cells expressing CXCR3 (TNR3+). These receptor sequences come from a human donor in good health. Some clones in this sample may be carry-over from other donors' samples.

The rearrangement joins TRBV29-1 to TRBJ1-1. This CDR3 spans 13 amino acids. From germline, CDR1 is SQVTM and CDR2 ANQGSEA. This CDR3 reads CSVEGREYGEAFF.

This chain joins TRBV18 and TRBJ2-1; TCRdb calls TRBD1, which cannot be checked without DNA. Germline assignment: CDR1 KGHSH and CDR2 LQKENI. There are 14 residues in the CDR3. This CDR3 is CASSPGQGANEQFF.